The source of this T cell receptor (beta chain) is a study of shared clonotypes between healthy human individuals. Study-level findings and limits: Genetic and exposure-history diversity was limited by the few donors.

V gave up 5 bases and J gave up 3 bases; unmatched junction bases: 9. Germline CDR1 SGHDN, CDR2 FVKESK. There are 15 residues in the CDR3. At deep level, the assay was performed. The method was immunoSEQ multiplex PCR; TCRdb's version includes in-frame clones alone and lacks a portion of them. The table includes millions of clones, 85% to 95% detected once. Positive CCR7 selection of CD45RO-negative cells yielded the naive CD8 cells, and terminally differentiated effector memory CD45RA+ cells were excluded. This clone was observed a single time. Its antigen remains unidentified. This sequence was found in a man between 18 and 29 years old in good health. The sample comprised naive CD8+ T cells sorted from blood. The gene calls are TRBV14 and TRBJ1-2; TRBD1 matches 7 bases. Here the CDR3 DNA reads TGTGCCAGCAGCAACGAACTGCAGGGGGACTATGGCTACACCTTC. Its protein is CASSNELQGDYGYTF.